This T cell receptor beta chain emerged from a study of T cells in tuberculosis. Study details: A South African cohort included IGRA-negative adolescents, latently infected IGRA-positive adolescents and adults with active tuberculosis. Findings and limits, study-wide: Smaller alpha distances in active tuberculosis partly reflected shorter CDR3-alpha lengths. Classification accuracy was about 90% (AUROC over 0.85) with the GMM-specific repertoire.

Libraries were prepared by immunoSEQ multiplex PCR; TCRdb keeps only in-frame clonotypes and omits some of them. The sample lists tens of thousands of clones; less than 95% were seen once. As to this clone: Its matching antigen is unknown.

With 2 bases removed from V and 0 bases from J, the gap between germline ends came to 13 bases. Germline lookup yields CDR1 SGHAT and CDR2 FQNNGV. The CDR3 is 16 residues long. Sequences were obtained from PBMCs. The sequence came from a donor aged 5 to 30 with latent tuberculosis or without tuberculosis infection. Some clones in this sample may be carry-over from other donors' samples. The chain uses TRBV11-2 and TRBJ1-2; D not certain. CDR3 coding DNA: TGTGCCAGCAGCTTAAATACCGGGAAAACTAACTATGGCTACACCTTC. As protein: CASSLNTGKTNYGYTF. The whole variable domain, filled in from reference TRBV11-2 and TRBJ1-2, reads EAGVAQSPRYKIIEKRQSVAFWCNPISGHATLYWYQQILGQGPKLLIQFQNNGVVDDSQLPKDRFSAERLKGVDSTLKIQPAKLEDSAVYLCASSLNTGKTNYGYTFGSGTRLTVV.